Below, 18 T cell receptor beta chains from the same sample are listed, as sequenced in a study of T cell responses to AZD1222 COVID-19 vaccine. This table comes from immunoSEQ multiplex PCR, and its TCRdb copy is limited to in-frame clones, with some not included. Of some 45,000 clones listed, about 90% are singletons. Source: peripheral blood, taken 28 days after the second AZD1222 dose. The receptor source for this set is an adult who received the AZD1222 COVID-19 vaccine.

V is TRBV11-2 and J is TRBJ1-2; TRBD1 aligns across 10 bases. V dropped 7 bases and J dropped 0; count of bases not matched to a gene: 5. Germline V gives CDR1 SGHAT, CDR2 FQNNGV. The CDR3 loop spans 15 amino acids. The CDR3 DNA follows: TGTGCCAGCACCTTGACAGGGGGCTCTAACTATGGCTACACCTTC. Protein product: CASTLTGGSNYGYTF.

This chain connects TRBV7-2 to TRBJ1-1, with no clear D. Trimming removed 5 bases at V and 1 base at J, with 8 bases between. Per the germline V gene, CDR1 is SGHTA and CDR2 is FQGNSA. There are 13 residues in the CDR3. The CDR3 DNA reads as TGTGCCAGCAGCGTCGGGAGGAACACTGAAGCTTTCTTT. Protein product: CASSVGRNTEAFF.

V is TRBV10-3 and J is TRBJ1-6; no clear D. The CDR3 totals 16 residues. The V gene's germline CDR1 is ENHRY and CDR2 SYGVKD. Trimming cost V 5 bases and J 8 bases, with 19 bases left between them. In nucleotides, the CDR3 is TGTGCCATCAGTCCTACCCAACGGACCTCGGATTCACCCCTCCACTTT. Translation gives CAISPTQRTSDSPLHF.

The gene calls are TRBV6-5 and TRBJ1-1, with D perhaps matching TRBD1 (6 bases). Germline CDR1 and CDR2: MNHEY and SVGAGI. V was shortened by 2 bases and J by 1 base, with 11 bases between the two germline ends. This CDR3 is 15 amino acids long. The CDR3 DNA follows: TGTGCCAGCAGTTACAGGGGGGTGAAGAACACTGAAGCTTTCTTT. Translated: CASSYRGVKNTEAFF.

The chain carries TRBV10-3 and TRBJ2-1, with TRBD2 matching 7 bases. V dropped 3 bases and J dropped 0; count of bases not matched to a gene: 2. Per the germline V gene, CDR1 is ENHRY and CDR2 is SYGVKD. CDR3 length equals 15 residues. CDR3 nucleotide sequence: TGTGCCATCAGTGACGGCGGGAGCTCCTACAATGAGCAGTTCTTC. As protein: CAISDGGSSYNEQFF.

DNA for the CDR3: TGTGCCAGCAGTTTTCTCATCTCTGGGGCCAACGTCCTGACTTTC. Translated, it gives CASSFLISGANVLTF. The chain combines TRBV27 with TRBJ2-6; no reliable D call. The V end lost 3 bases, the J end lost 0 bases, and 6 bases lay between the germline ends. Germline V CDR1 and CDR2: MNHEY, SMNVEV (reference sequence). CDR3 length: 15 amino acids.

The chain links TRBV25-1 to TRBJ2-3; 11 positions match TRBD2. The CDR3 extends over 18 amino acids. V dropped 1 base and J dropped 5; count of bases not matched to a gene: 11. CDR1 is MGHDK, CDR2 SYGVNS, per germline. CDR3 in DNA: TGTGCCAGCAGTGAATTGGATTCGACTAGCGGGGTTGGAGATACGCAGTATTTT. It specifies CASSELDSTSGVGDTQYF. The variable domain in full, completed from reference TRBV25-1 and TRBJ2-3, reads EADIYQTPRYLVIGTGKKITLECSQTMGHDKMYWYQQDPGMELHLIHYSYGVNSTEKGDLSSESTVSRIRTEHFPLTLESARPSHTSQYLCASSELDSTSGVGDTQYFGPGTRLTVL.

In its sample, this clone was seen a few times. The chain has TRBV29-1 and TRBJ2-7; unclear D gene. Trimming pared 5 bases from V and 3 bases from J, leaving 14 bases between. CDR3 length: 13 amino acids. Looked up from germline, CDR1 is SQVTM and CDR2 is ANQGSEA. The CDR3 protein is CSVIFGPYYEQYF. The CDR3 nucleotides are TGCAGCGTTATATTCGGGCCCTACTACGAGCAGTACTTC.

This clone was seen more than once but under ten times. The rearrangement links TRBV4-3 to TRBJ2-6, with no clear D. The V end lost 0 bases, the J end lost 3 bases, and 9 bases lay between the germline ends. The CDR3 is 16 amino acids. Germline V CDR1 and CDR2: LGHNA, YSLEER. This CDR3 reads CASSQEGRFGANVLTF. The CDR3 bases are TGCGCCAGCAGCCAAGAAGGCAGGTTTGGGGCCAACGTCCTGACTTTC.

V and J are TRBV29-1 and TRBJ1-2; perhaps TRBD1 as D (5 bases). The CDR3 sequence is 13 residues long. Per the germline V gene, CDR1 is SQVTM and CDR2 is ANQGSEA. V was clipped by 6 bases and J by 5 bases, with 16 bases between them. The CDR3 reads CSVGEGRQYGYTF. The CDR3, as DNA: TGCAGCGTCGGGGAGGGACGGCAATATGGCTACACCTTC.

The V call is TRBV19, the J call TRBJ2-7; D gene uncertain. V was shortened by 5 bases and J by 3 bases, with 11 bases between the two germline ends. Germline CDR1 reads LNHDA; CDR2 reads SQIVND (reference sequence). The CDR3 covers 13 residues. The CDR3 DNA sequence: TGTGCCAGTAGTGGCAGCTCAAACTACGAGCAGTACTTC. Protein product: CASSGSSNYEQYF.

The chain couples TRBV5-1 to TRBJ1-1; no clear D gene. Trimming cost V 0 bases and J 1 base, with 7 bases left between them. Looked up from germline, CDR1 is SGHRS and CDR2 is YFSETQ. The CDR3 spans 14 residues. CDR3 sequence (DNA): TGCGCCAGCAGCTTGGACGCAGGGAACACTGAAGCTTTCTTT. As protein: CASSLDAGNTEAFF.

The rearrangement joins TRBV6-1 to TRBJ1-1; 7 positions agree with TRBD1. CDR1 and CDR2 from the germline V gene are MNHNS and SASEGT. The trim removed 3 bases at V and 5 bases at J, leaving 15 bases unmatched. CDR3 length equals 17 residues. In nucleotides, the CDR3 is TGTGCCAGCAGTGACAATAGGAAGGAGGGGGCGAGGACTGAAGCTTTCTTT. This translates into CASSDNRKEGARTEAFF.

The chain links TRBV7-8 to TRBJ1-1, with a tentative D call TRBD1 (6 bases). V lost 7 bases and J lost 2, with 11 bases in between. This CDR3 spans 13 amino acids. Germline V lookup: CDR1 SGHVS, CDR2 FQNEAQ. The CDR3 region is CASTRGSNTEAFF. As DNA, the CDR3 is TGTGCCAGCACCAGGGGAAGTAACACTGAAGCTTTCTTT. The complete variable domain, with remaining parts taken from reference TRBV7-8 and TRBJ1-1, reads GAGVSQSPRYKVAKRGQDVALRCDPISGHVSLFWYQQALGQGPEFLTYFQNEAQLDKSGLPSDRFFAERPEGSVSTLKIQRTQQEDSAVYLCASTRGSNTEAFFGQGTRLTVV.

The chain is built from TRBV29-1 and TRBJ1-1; TRBD1 aligns across 7 bases. With 2 bases clipped from V and 10 bases from J, the junction kept 4 bases outside the gene matches. CDR1 is SQVTM, CDR2 ANQGSEA, per germline. The CDR3 covers 11 residues. In DNA, the CDR3 is TGCAGCGTTGAACACAGGGGTACAGCTTTCTTT. Protein product: CSVEHRGTAFF.

This clone was seen a single time. CDR3 in amino acids: CASSSQSSGANVLTF. The CDR3 DNA is TGTGCCAGCAGCTCACAGAGCTCTGGGGCCAACGTCCTGACTTTC. The chain is built from TRBV13 and TRBJ2-6, with D uncertain. The CDR3 runs 15 residues. Germline values: CDR1 PRHDT, CDR2 FYEKMQ (reference sequence). Trimming removed 4 bases from V and 0 bases from J, with 7 bases in between.

A single count supports this clone. This chain connects TRBV9 to TRBJ1-3, with a weak D call TRBD1 (6 bases). The V end lost 0 bases, the J end lost 3 bases, and 13 bases lay between the germline ends. There are 16 residues in the CDR3. Germline CDR1 and CDR2: SGDLS and YYNGEE. CDR3 DNA: TGTGCCAGCAGCGTAGCAGGGGCAGCTGTTGGAAACACCATATATTTT. This codes for CASSVAGAAVGNTIYF.

The CDR3 DNA reads TGCGCCAGCAGCTCGGGACTACAGCCGGGGGATACGCAGTATTTT. This codes for CASSSGLQPGDTQYF. The genes are TRBV5-1 and TRBJ2-3; 7 bases match TRBD2. Germline CDR1 and CDR2: SGHRS and YFSETQ. The J segment lost 6 bases and the V segment lost 3 bases, leaving 10 bases of the junction unmatched. The CDR3 contains 15 residues.